This T cell receptor (beta chain) was identified during a study of cytomegalovirus exposure and HLA in healthy donors. General study results and limits: There were some V segments, including TRBV6-2 and TRBV6-3, excluded as indistinguishable.

Comment on this clone: No antigen is known for it.

Germline values: CDR1 SGHRS, CDR2 YFSETQ. This CDR3 is built from 14 residues. Trimming cost V 0 bases and J 0 bases, with 6 bases left between them. The PCR was carried out with 60 Vbeta primers and 13 Jbeta primers. Original data processing: Later reanalysis found roughly 80 million unique TCR beta chains, about 11 million of them shared. The assay was immunoSEQ multiplex PCR, and TCRdb's table has in-frame clones only and misses some. V and J calls and clone size come straight from that table; D and trimming were deduced from the DNA. The top ten hold 0.075% to 0.1% of the sample, which has 200,000 or so clones, 82% seen once.

This chain uses TRBV5-1 with TRBJ2-5, with D unresolved. The TCR was taken from a boy younger than 10 in good health and CMV-seronegative. Specimen: PBMCs. The CDR3: CASSLGPYQETQYF. CDR3 nucleotide sequence: TGCGCCAGCAGCTTGGGGCCGTACCAAGAGACCCAGTACTTC.